The rows below give T cell receptor beta chains drawn from one sample of a study of blood T cell repertoires in COVID-19. TCRdb keeps only in-frame clones here, not all; method: immunoSEQ multiplex PCR. The sample yields approximately 350,000 clones, over 75% seen once. The specimen sequenced was PBMCs or T cells enriched from blood (not recorded which). The source is a man between 18 and 29 years old who had recovered from COVID-19. Both conserved end residues are part of each CDR3. D genes are given only for firm matches. Size values are once, few and many counts, or a class for expanded clones, and some rows have none.

CDR3 protein	CDR3 DNA	V gene	J gene	D gene	CDR3 length	clone size
CASSPVQTRETQYF	TGTGCCAGCTCCCCAGTCCAGACGCGGGAGACCCAGTACTTC	TRBV18	TRBJ2-5	-	14	-
CASSLGQGGSEQFF	TGTGCCAGCAGCTTAGGCCAGGGGGGAAGTGAGCAGTTCTTC	TRBV7-9	TRBJ2-1	-	14	-
CASSLWVGDSHEQFF	TGTGCCAGCAGCTTATGGGTGGGGGACAGCCATGAGCAGTTCTTC	TRBV7-9	TRBJ2-1	TRBD1	15	-
CASSLVGAKQAFF	TGTGCCAGCAGCTTAGTTGGGGCAAAGCAGGCTTTCTTT	TRBV13	TRBJ1-1	-	13	-
CASSQEGYRGTEAFF	TGCGCCAGCAGCCAAGAGGGGTACAGGGGAACTGAAGCTTTCTTT	TRBV4-1	TRBJ1-1	TRBD1	15	-
CASTSPVTETQYF	TGTGCCAGCACGAGCCCCGTTACAGAGACCCAGTACTTC	TRBV6-5	TRBJ2-5	-	13	-
CASSDVGDSGNTIYF	TGTGCCAGCAGTGATGTCGGGGACTCTGGAAACACCATATATTTT	TRBV2	TRBJ1-3	-	15	-
CASNPQGTGNEKLFF	TGTGCCAGCAATCCTCAGGGGACGGGGAATGAAAAACTGTTTTTT	TRBV28	TRBJ1-4	-	15	few
CASSETSGAERYF	TGCGCCAGCAGTGAGACTAGCGGGGCCGAACGGTATTTT	TRBV5-1	TRBJ2-3	TRBD2	13	-
CASSQVQGGRNTEAFF	TGCGCCAGCAGCCAAGTTCAAGGTGGGAGGAACACTGAAGCTTTCTTT	TRBV4-1	TRBJ1-1	-	16	-
CASSSPGHKRGTEAFF	TGTGCCAGCAGCTCACCCGGACATAAGAGGGGGACTGAAGCTTTCTTT	TRBV11-2	TRBJ1-1	-	16	-
CASSLSSSYNEQFF	TGTGCCAGCAGCCTATCGAGCTCCTACAATGAGCAGTTCTTC	TRBV2	TRBJ2-1	-	14	-
CASGAGPYEQYF	TGTGCCAGTGGGGCGGGGCCCTACGAGCAGTACTTC	TRBV9	TRBJ2-7	-	12	few
CASSLDRVNYEQYF	TGCGCCAGCAGCTTGGACAGGGTCAACTACGAGCAGTACTTC	TRBV5-1	TRBJ2-7	-	14	-
CASSLHASSGNTIYF	TGTGCCAGCAGCTTACATGCGAGCTCTGGAAACACCATATATTTT	TRBV7-2	TRBJ1-3	-	15	-
CASSYSGTANYGYTF	TGTGCCAGCAGTTACTCCGGGACAGCTAACTATGGCTACACCTTC	TRBV6-5	TRBJ1-2	TRBD1	15	-
CASSPKTRWTYEQYF	TGTGCCAGCAGCCCCAAAACCAGGTGGACCTACGAGCAGTACTTC	TRBV11-2	TRBJ2-7	-	15	-
CASSLFDEQFF	TGTGCCAGCAGTTTATTCGATGAGCAGTTCTTC	TRBV28	TRBJ2-1	-	11	once
CASSETGYQPQHF	TGTGCCAGCAGCGAAACAGGGTATCAGCCCCAGCATTTT	TRBV28	TRBJ1-5	-	13	-
CASSPPGGGLANEKLFF	TGTGCCAGCAGTCCTCCGGGAGGGGGCCTGGCTAATGAAAAACTGTTTTTT	TRBV28	TRBJ1-4	TRBD1	17	-
CATTGESSYNSPLHF	TGTGCCACCACAGGAGAAAGCTCCTATAATTCACCCCTCCACTTT	TRBV2	TRBJ1-6	-	15	-
CAIPGLAVNEQFF	TGTGCCATCCCGGGACTAGCCGTCAATGAGCAGTTCTTC	TRBV7-9	TRBJ2-1	TRBD2	13	-
CASSRRQGITGELFF	TGTGCCAGCAGCCGTCGACAGGGGATCACCGGGGAGCTGTTTTTT	TRBV3-1/TRBV3-2	TRBJ2-2	TRBD1	15	-
CASSLNGAQSYNEQFF	TGCGCCAGCAGCTTGAATGGGGCCCAATCCTACAATGAGCAGTTCTTC	TRBV5-1	TRBJ2-1	-	16	-
CASSAPPASSYNEQFF	TGTGCCAGCAGCGCCCCGCCTGCCAGCTCCTACAATGAGCAGTTCTTC	TRBV3-1/TRBV3-2	TRBJ2-1	-	16	-
CASSQVMRGGENTEAFF	TGCGCCAGCAGCCAAGTAATGAGGGGAGGGGAAAACACTGAAGCTTTCTTT	TRBV4-1	TRBJ1-1	-	17	-